The clone carrying this TCR beta chain has ten or more counts. Its antigen is still unknown. V was cut by 2 bases and J by 3 bases, with 13 bases left in between. The CDR3 contains 15 residues. Germline CDR1 is SGHVS and CDR2 is FQNEAQ. The source of the sample is a study of CD8+CD57+ T cells in acquired aplastic anemia. Study-wide background: The DNA of sorted CD4+ and CD8+ cells averaged around 3 ug. CD4+ reads averaged about 11 million in healthy donors.

Genomic DNA, the template, was used for profiling of the TCR beta VDJ and CDR3. TCRdb recomputed calls from the reads with MiXCR, one row per CDR3 protein. This table has approximately 200,000 distinct CDR3 sequences, 61% appearing once. Whole-study findings and limits: Fewer than 30 shared CD8+ CDR3s appeared highly expressed within patients' immunodominant clones. Patients and controls had CD8+ Simpson's diversity values that were not significantly distinct.

This rearrangement joins TRBV7-8 to TRBJ1-1; tentative D call: TRBD1 (5 bases). The clonotype comes from a human donor in good health. The sample was sorted CD4+, CD8+, or CD8+CD57+ T cells (not recorded which) from PBMCs. In nucleotides, the CDR3 is TGTGCCAGCAGCTTACTCGGGGGGACGCACACTGAAGCTTTCTTT. This translates into CASSLLGGTHTEAFF.